The rows below give T cell receptor beta chains drawn from one sample of a study of tumor-infiltrating lymphocytes in primary liver carcinoma. Using its own MiXCR run on the multiplex PCR reads, TCRdb lists one record per CDR3 protein. The sample gives over 250,000 distinct CDR3 sequences, nearly 60% of which show up once; approximately 15% is in the top ten. Sequencing was performed on peripheral blood. Source of these receptors: a woman under 40 with primary liver carcinoma and hepatitis B virus infection. The conserved cysteine and the conserved F or W are not part of the CDR3 here. A D gene is named only where the DNA matches it firmly.

>-|TRBJ2-7|TRBV10-3|11
AISEAWLYEQY
>-|TRBJ2-1|TRBV11-3|12
ASRGRGKDNEQF
>TRBD2|TRBJ2-1|TRBV10-3|12
ATSLAGAYNEQF
>-|TRBJ1-5|TRBV20-1|10
SAIRSNQPQH
>-|TRBJ2-1|TRBV11-2|13
ASSHRTWGVTGQF
>-|TRBJ2-3|TRBV7-9|13
ASSLGGTLTDTQY
>-|TRBJ1-2|TRBV4-2|15
ASSLSPWAVTYYGYT
>-|TRBJ2-7|TRBV29-1|9
SARVAYEQY
>TRBD1|TRBJ2-3|TRBV11-1|12
ASSHGQDPDTQY
>-|TRBJ1-5|TRBV7-9|12
ASSSGVGNQPQQ
>TRBD2|TRBJ2-3|TRBV5-5|15
ASSHSSAGVFADTQY